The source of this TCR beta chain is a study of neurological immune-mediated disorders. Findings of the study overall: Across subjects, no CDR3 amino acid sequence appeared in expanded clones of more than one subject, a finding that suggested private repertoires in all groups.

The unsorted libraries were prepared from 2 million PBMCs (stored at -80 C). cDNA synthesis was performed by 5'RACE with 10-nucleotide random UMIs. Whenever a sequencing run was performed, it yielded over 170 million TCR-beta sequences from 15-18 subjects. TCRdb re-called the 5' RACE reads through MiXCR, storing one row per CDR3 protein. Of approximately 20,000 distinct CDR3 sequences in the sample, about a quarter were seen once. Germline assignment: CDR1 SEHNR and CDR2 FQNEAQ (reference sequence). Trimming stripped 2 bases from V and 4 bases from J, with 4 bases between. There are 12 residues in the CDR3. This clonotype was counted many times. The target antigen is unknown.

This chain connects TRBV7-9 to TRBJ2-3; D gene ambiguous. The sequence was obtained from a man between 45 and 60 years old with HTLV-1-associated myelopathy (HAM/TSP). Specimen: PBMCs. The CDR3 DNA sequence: TGTGCCAGCAGCTTACTTTCAGATACGCAGTATTTT. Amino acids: CASSLLSDTQYF.